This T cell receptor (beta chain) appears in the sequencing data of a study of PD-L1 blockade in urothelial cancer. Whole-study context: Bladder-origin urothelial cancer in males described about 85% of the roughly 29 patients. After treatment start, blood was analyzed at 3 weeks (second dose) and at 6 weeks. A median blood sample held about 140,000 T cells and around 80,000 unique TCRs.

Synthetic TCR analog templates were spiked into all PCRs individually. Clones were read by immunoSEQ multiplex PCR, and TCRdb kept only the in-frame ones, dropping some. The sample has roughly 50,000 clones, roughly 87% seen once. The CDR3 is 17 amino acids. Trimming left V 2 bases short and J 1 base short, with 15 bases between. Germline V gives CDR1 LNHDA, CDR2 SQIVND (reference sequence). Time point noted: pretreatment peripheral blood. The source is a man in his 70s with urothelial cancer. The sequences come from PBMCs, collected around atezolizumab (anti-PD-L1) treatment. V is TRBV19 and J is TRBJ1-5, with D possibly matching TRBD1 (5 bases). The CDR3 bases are TGTGCCAGTAGTATACCCTTGGCAGGGTCGAGCAATCAGCCCCAGCATTTT. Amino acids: CASSIPLAGSSNQPQHF.